This T cell receptor beta chain originates from a study of CD8 T cells in ankylosing spondylitis. Regarding the study as a whole: Those disease-linked clones were CD8+; they were also relatively rare in peripheral blood. Earlier authors reported some of these motif variants in reactive arthritis synovial fluid and blood. Reports say disease-linked clones showed up significantly more in matched ankylosing spondylitis synovial fluid. The study identified a TCR beta motif of eight highly homologous variants that appeared characteristic of ankylosing spondylitis blood.

There are a few counts of this clonotype. Its antigen is undetermined. Quantitative 5'-RACE was performed with molecular barcodes, and it yielded the TCR beta libraries. MiXCR, run by TCRdb on the 5' RACE reads, gives a single entry per CDR3 protein. Of 700,000 to 1,000,000 distinct CDR3 sequences detected, about 10% appear once; the ten largest clones hold approximately 0.5%. The sample taken for sequencing was blood, either unsorted or a sorted T cell fraction (not recorded which). The receptor was derived from a male donor with ankylosing spondylitis.

CDR3 sequence reads: CASSSPEGWRKTQYF. The CDR3 nucleotides read TGTGCCAGCAGTTCCCCTGAGGGGTGGAGGAAGACCCAGTACTTC. The chain employs TRBV12-3 or TRBV12-4 and TRBJ2-5; perhaps D is TRBD1 or TRBD2 (5 bases each). Trimming took 4 bases from V and 6 from J, leaving 18 bases between them. The CDR3 covers 15 residues.